This TCR beta chain appears in the sequencing data of a study of vaccination and CD4 T cells after COVID-19. Background on the study: Some control cultures received a CEFX pool, which served as the positive control. Others received an HIV-1 Nef pool or no peptide. Study results and limitations: The study sampled relatively few convalescent patients and omitted early post-infection timepoints.

Treatment defined: roughly ten-day PBMC culture with coronavirus spike peptide pools or control peptides (ViraFEST assay). ViraFEST expanded antigen-specific T cells with peptide pools, then sequenced TCRs. As for this clonotype: What it binds is not known.

The Oncomine TCR Beta short-read assay generated sequence data from the DNA of cultured CD4+ T cells. TCRdb re-derived calls from the PCR reads in MiXCR, one entry per CDR3 protein. The data hold about 17,000 distinct CDR3 sequences, with roughly 54% observed a single time. The CDR3 is 12 residues long. CDR1 MNHEY and CDR2 SMNVEV come from the germline V gene (reference sequence). The ends were cut back, 4 bases at V and 6 bases at J, with 10 bases in the middle. Sequenced sample: CD4+ T cells from blood, cultured in vitro. The sequence came from a human donor who had recovered from COVID-19. The chain uses TRBV27 and TRBJ2-7, with D unresolved. CDR3 in amino acids: CASSSGLIEQYF. The CDR3, as DNA: TGTGCCAGCAGTTCGGGCCTCATCGAGCAGTACTTC.